This paragraph reports one T cell receptor (beta chain). The data were taken from a study of blood T cell repertoires in COVID-19. About the study: Acute and convalescent COVID-19 specimens originated in the United States, Italy and Spain. In each case, the material was cDNA or gDNA derived from T cells, B-cell-depleted T cells, or PBMCs.

Under the authors' procedure: Nucleated cell number was recorded as an estimate derived from reference gene primer amplification. Profiling relied on immunoSEQ multiplex PCR, and the TCRdb table lists in-frame clones only, not all of them. Clonal size and the V and J genes are those of that table, whereas D and trimming came from the DNA. The sample yields 90,000 to 150,000 clones, about 80% seen once. This TCR was sampled from a woman aged 80 or older with acute or convalescent COVID-19. Source material: peripheral blood.

The CDR3 DNA follows: TGCGCCAGCAGCCATAATGCGGCAGGGGGAGTATCGGAAATAGGCTACACCTTC. Encoded protein: CASSHNAAGGVSEIGYTF. The chain combines TRBV4-1 with TRBJ1-2; TRBD1 matches at 7 bases. Germline CDR1 MGHRA, CDR2 YSYEKL. This CDR3 is 18 amino acids long. J gave up 8 bases and V 3 bases, and 21 bases lay outside the gene matches.